The source of this T cell receptor beta chain is a study of response to subunit inactivated influenza vaccine. Regarding the study as a whole: Every seasonal influenza vaccination brings in few new T cells, the authors suggested.

One entry per CDR3 protein results from TCRdb running MiXCR on the RT-PCR reads. Among over 150,000 distinct CDR3 sequences, roughly 11% were seen once, and the ten largest hold about an eighth. This clonotype was counted at least ten times. Antigen: not known. V shed 1 base and J 5 bases; nucleotides not matched to a gene: 13. This CDR3 contains 18 residues. Germline V CDR1 and CDR2: SGHVS, FQNEAQ. V is TRBV7-8 and J is TRBJ2-3; 9 nucleotides agree with TRBD2. The sequence was obtained from a man aged 45-65 years who received an inactivated influenza vaccine. The sequencing used non-naive T cells sorted from PBMCs, collected roughly 47 days after vaccination. The CDR3: CASSLEAGIAGVLDTQYF. The CDR3 coding sequence is TGTGCCAGCAGCTTAGAGGCGGGGATAGCGGGAGTTCTAGATACGCAGTATTTT.